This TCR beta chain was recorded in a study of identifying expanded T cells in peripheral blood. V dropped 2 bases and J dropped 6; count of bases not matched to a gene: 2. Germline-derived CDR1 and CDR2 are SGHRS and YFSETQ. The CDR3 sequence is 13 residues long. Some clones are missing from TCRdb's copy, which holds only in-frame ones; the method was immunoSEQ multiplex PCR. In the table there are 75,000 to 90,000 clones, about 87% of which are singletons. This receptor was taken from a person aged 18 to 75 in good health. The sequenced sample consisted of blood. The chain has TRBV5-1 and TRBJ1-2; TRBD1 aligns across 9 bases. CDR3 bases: TGCGCCAGCAGCTTTACAGGGGGCGATGGCTACACCTTC. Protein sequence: CASSFTGGDGYTF.